Below, 13 T cell receptor beta chains from the same sample are listed, as sequenced in a study of T cell repertoires in cytomegalovirus infection. No antigen is known for these receptors. TCRdb passed the reads through MiXCR, listing each CDR3 protein once. Here the sample spans fewer than 350,000 distinct CDR3 sequences, about 28% being singletons. This specimen was cultured PBMCs, taken from culture after CMV antigen stimulation. The receptors here all came from a human donor in good health (CMV status not recorded). Some clones in this sample may be carry-over from other donors' samples.

This clonotype was detected a few times. CDR3 amino acids: CASSTRDREFEQFF. CDR3 in DNA: TGTGCCAGCAGTACTCGGGACAGGGAATTTGAGCAGTTCTTC. The chain links TRBV28 to TRBJ2-1; 9 nucleotides align to TRBD1. The CDR3 spans 14 residues. Germline-derived CDR1 and CDR2 are MDHEN and SYDVKM. Trimming at V came to 5 bases and at J to 9 bases, leaving 8 bases not matched to a gene.

This clonotype was seen only a few times. The chain uses TRBV7-9 and TRBJ2-5, with TRBD2 identical over 12 bases. V was pared by 5 bases and J by 5 bases, with 12 bases of the junction left unmatched. The CDR3 is 17 residues long. Germline V gives CDR1 SEHNR, CDR2 FQNEAQ (reference sequence). CDR3 protein: CASSGLAGGPRSETQYF. The CDR3 nucleotides read TGTGCCAGCAGCGGTCTAGCGGGAGGGCCGAGGTCGGAGACCCAGTACTTC. Full variable domain (outside the CDR3, taken from reference TRBV7-9 and TRBJ2-5): DTGVSQNPRHKITKRGQNVTFRCDPISEHNRLYWYRQTLGQGPEFLTYFQNEAQLEKSRLLSDRFSAERPKGSFSTLEIQRTEQGDSAMYLCASSGLAGGPRSETQYFGPGTRLLVL.

This chain uses TRBV19 with TRBJ2-4; D gene uncertain. The CDR3 runs 13 residues. The V end was cut by 5 bases, the J end by 6 bases, with 11 bases between. Germline V gives CDR1 LNHDA, CDR2 SQIVND (reference sequence). CDR3 sequence (DNA): TGTGCCAGTAGTGGGTCGAAAGGAAACATTCAGTACTTC. Protein: CASSGSKGNIQYF.

The chain couples TRBV7-8 to TRBJ2-3; D may match TRBD1 or TRBD2 (6 bases each). CDR1 is SGHVS and CDR2 is FQNEAQ in the germline V gene. Trimming removed 1 base at V and 1 base at J, with 15 bases between. CDR3 length: 17 residues. This chain's CDR3 is CASSLETRGGGTDTQYF. As DNA, the CDR3 is TGTGCCAGCAGCTTAGAGACCAGGGGAGGTGGCACAGATACGCAGTATTTT.

V usage is TRBV10-3 and J usage is TRBJ1-1, with D hard to call. V lost 0 bases to trimming and J lost 3 bases, with 8 bases between them. In germline, CDR1 is ENHRY, CDR2 SYGVKD. This CDR3 has 14 residues. The CDR3 coding sequence is TGTGCCATCAGTGAGTCGGGCAGGTACACTGAAGCTTTCTTT. Translating it yields CAISESGRYTEAFF.

The sample holds a few counts of this clonotype. V and J are TRBV2 and TRBJ1-2; D gene unclear. The CDR3 consists of 13 residues. Per the germline V gene, CDR1 is SNHLY and CDR2 is FYNNEI. V was trimmed by 7 bases and J by 7 bases, leaving 16 bases between them. The CDR3 is CASISEKVRGYTF. The CDR3 nucleotides read TGTGCCAGCATTTCGGAAAAGGTTCGTGGCTACACCTTC.

The chain uses TRBV7-6 and TRBJ1-1; D is ambiguous. Deletions cut 4 bases from V and 1 base from J, with 7 bases between. There are 13 residues in the CDR3. Germline values: CDR1 SGHVS, CDR2 FNYEAQ. CDR3 sequence reads: CASSSSKNTEAFF. CDR3 nucleotides: TGTGCCAGCAGCTCCAGCAAGAACACTGAAGCTTTCTTT.

This chain links TRBV12-5 with TRBJ2-7; D ambiguous. Trimming removed 7 bases at V and 2 bases at J, with 12 bases between. CDR3 length: 13 amino acids. Germline CDR1 LGHNT, CDR2 FRNRAP. The CDR3 nucleotides read TGTGCTAGTGCCCAACCCCGAGCCTACGAGCAGTACTTC. Its translation: CASAQPRAYEQYF.

The chain carries TRBV6-6 and TRBJ1-5; possibly TRBD1 for D (5 bases). V was clipped by 7 bases and J by 3 bases, with 10 bases between them. Germline loops: CDR1 MNHNY, CDR2 SVGAGI (reference sequence). The length of the CDR3 is 13 residues. The DNA of the CDR3 is TGTGCCAGCAATAAGGGGACCAATCAGCCCCAGCATTTT. This translates into CASNKGTNQPQHF.

The V and J genes are TRBV19 and TRBJ1-5; TRBD1 is a possible D gene (6 bases). This CDR3 spans 15 amino acids. Between the trimmed V and J ends, which lost 6 bases and 5 bases, there was a span of 17 bases. Germline V gives CDR1 LNHDA, CDR2 SQIVND (reference sequence). The CDR3 DNA reads TGTGCCAGTAGCGCAGCAGGGGATTTTTATCAGCCCCAGCATTTT. It encodes CASSAAGDFYQPQHF.

The chain has TRBV5-1 and TRBJ1-1, with a tentative D call TRBD1 (6 bases). From germline, CDR1 is SGHRS and CDR2 YFSETQ. The CDR3 consists of 15 residues. V lost 4 bases and J lost 1, with 14 bases in between. CDR3 protein: CASSPDPGANTEAFF. The CDR3 DNA reads TGCGCCAGCAGCCCCGATCCGGGGGCGAACACTGAAGCTTTCTTT.

The chain carries TRBV11-2 and TRBJ2-1, with a possible D match to TRBD2 (5 bases). The V gene's germline CDR1 is SGHAT and CDR2 FQNNGV. The CDR3 has 17 amino acids. Trimming took 5 bases from V and 0 from J, leaving 17 bases between them. The CDR3 here is CASSPRLNGGSYNEQFF. The CDR3 nucleotides read TGTGCCAGCAGCCCCCGACTAAATGGCGGCTCCTACAATGAGCAGTTCTTC.

V usage is TRBV2 and J usage is TRBJ2-7, with 8 bases fitting TRBD1. Germline V gene data show CDR1 as SNHLY and CDR2 as FYNNEI. With V trimmed by 7 bases and J by 0 bases, 14 bases remained unmatched. The CDR3 totals 17 residues. The CDR3 here is CASNGGNRGASSYEQYF. The CDR3 DNA is TGTGCCAGCAACGGGGGTAACAGGGGGGCGAGCTCCTACGAGCAGTACTTC.